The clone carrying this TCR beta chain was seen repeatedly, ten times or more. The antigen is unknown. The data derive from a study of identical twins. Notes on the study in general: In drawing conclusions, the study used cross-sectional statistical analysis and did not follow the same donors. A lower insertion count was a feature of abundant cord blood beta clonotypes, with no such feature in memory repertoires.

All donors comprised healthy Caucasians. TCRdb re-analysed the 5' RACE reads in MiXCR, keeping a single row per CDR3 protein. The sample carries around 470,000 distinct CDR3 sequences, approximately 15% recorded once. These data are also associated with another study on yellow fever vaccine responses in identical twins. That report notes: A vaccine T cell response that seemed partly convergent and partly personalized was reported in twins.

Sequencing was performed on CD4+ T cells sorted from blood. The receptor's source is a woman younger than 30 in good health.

The CDR3 here is CASSYPMEAKTYEQYF. The CDR3 region has the DNA TGTGCCAGCAGTTACCCAATGGAGGCTAAAACCTACGAGCAGTACTTC. V and J are TRBV6-2 or TRBV6-3 and TRBJ2-7; a possible D gene is TRBD2 (5 bases). CDR3 length: 16 amino acids. Between the trimmed V and J ends, which lost 2 bases and 2 bases, there was a span of 16 bases. Germline V gene data show CDR1 as MNHEY and CDR2 as SVGEGT.